This is a list of T cell receptor beta chains from one sample in a study of blood T cell repertoires in COVID-19. The repertoire was sequenced with immunoSEQ multiplex PCR; TCRdb's copy has only in-frame clones and lacks some. The profile shows 100,000 to 120,000 clones, about 70% of them singletons. What was sequenced was peripheral blood. The receptors shown here come from a woman between 55 and 75 years old with acute or convalescent COVID-19. CDR3s include the opening cysteine and the closing phenylalanine or tryptophan. The D gene is left open where the match is weak. For some rows the clone size is stated as once, few or many, or as a class when expanded; others skip it.

clone_size j_call cdr3_length d_call v_call cdr3_aa cdr3_nt
few TRBJ2-4 14 . TRBV6-5 CASSYKSGKNIQYF TGTGCCAGCAGTTATAAATCGGGCAAAAACATTCAGTACTTC
few TRBJ1-5 13 . TRBV19 CASSIGVNQPQHF TGTGCCAGTAGTATAGGCGTTAATCAGCCCCAGCATTTT
. TRBJ1-6 15 . TRBV19 CASSTTGFSNSPLHF TGTGCCAGTAGTACTACAGGTTTTAGTAATTCACCCCTCCACTTT
. TRBJ1-2 13 . TRBV6-5 CASSYGPNYGYTF TGTGCCAGCAGTTACGGGCCTAACTATGGCTACACCTTC
. TRBJ2-3 15 . TRBV18 CASSRSAGSPDTQYF TGTGCCAGCTCACGGTCGGCAGGGTCGCCAGATACGCAGTATTTT
. TRBJ2-7 15 TRBD2 TRBV18 CASSPSSGSSYEQYF TGTGCCAGCTCACCGAGCAGCGGGAGCTCCTACGAGCAGTACTTC
. TRBJ1-5 15 . TRBV18 CASSPLGASNQPQHF TGTGCCAGCTCACCACTAGGGGCGAGCAATCAGCCCCAGCATTTT
. TRBJ2-7 15 TRBD1 TRBV19 CASSIAGDSSYEQYF TGTGCCAGTAGTATAGCCGGGGACAGCTCCTACGAGCAGTACTTC
. TRBJ1-2 12 . TRBV28 CASRLSNYGYTF TGTGCCAGCAGGCTCAGTAACTATGGCTACACCTTC
. TRBJ2-2 16 TRBD1 TRBV10-3 CAMTSTGGFSTGELFF TGTGCCATGACCTCGACAGGGGGCTTTAGCACCGGGGAGCTGTTTTTT
. TRBJ1-5 15 TRBD1 TRBV5-1 CASSSRPGQGQPQHF TGCGCCAGCAGTTCAAGACCGGGACAGGGGCAGCCCCAGCATTTT
. TRBJ1-2 17 . TRBV4-2 CASSQAGGQSGGYGYTF TGTGCCAGCAGCCAAGCGGGGGGACAATCGGGTGGGTATGGCTACACCTTC
. TRBJ2-1 13 . TRBV7-3 CASSLRRDNEQFF TGTGCCAGCAGCTTACGCAGGGACAATGAGCAGTTCTTC
few TRBJ2-5 13 . TRBV7-2 CASSLEQGETQYF TGTGCCAGCAGCTTAGAACAGGGAGAGACCCAGTACTTC
. TRBJ2-5 15 TRBD1 TRBV30 CAWSGYRGRGETQYF TGTGCCTGGAGTGGTTACAGGGGGCGTGGGGAGACCCAGTACTTC
. TRBJ2-5 12 . TRBV6-1 CASSEARETQYF TGTGCCAGCAGTGAAGCGCGGGAGACCCAGTACTTC
once TRBJ2-1 14 . TRBV3-1/TRBV3-2 CASSLLSSYNEQFF TGTGCCAGCAGCCTTCTTAGCTCCTACAATGAGCAGTTCTTC
. TRBJ2-2 18 . TRBV7-2 CASSLIFLAMADTGELFF TGTGCCAGCAGCTTAATCTTCCTAGCCATGGCGGACACCGGGGAGCTGTTTTTT
few TRBJ2-7 15 TRBD2 TRBV5-4 CASSLAGGSSYEQYF TGTGCCAGCAGCTTAGCGGGGGGGAGCTCCTACGAGCAGTACTTC
. TRBJ1-4 16 TRBD1 TRBV6-5 CASSYGQGFGNEKLFF TGTGCCAGCAGTTACGGACAGGGTTTCGGTAATGAAAAACTGTTTTTT
. TRBJ1-1 16 . TRBV9 CASSVDPRGLTTEAFF TGTGCCAGCAGCGTAGATCCAAGAGGATTGACCACTGAAGCTTTCTTT
. TRBJ2-7 14 TRBD1 TRBV18 CASSPGTGGGEQYF TGTGCCAGCTCACCAGGGACAGGGGGAGGAGAGCAGTACTTC
. TRBJ1-2 12 TRBD1 TRBV24-1 CATRQGAGGYTF TGTGCCACCAGACAGGGGGCTGGGGGCTACACCTTC
. TRBJ1-1 14 . TRBV2 CASKNEGGITEAFF TGTGCCAGCAAAAACGAGGGGGGGATCACTGAAGCTTTCTTT
. TRBJ2-7 18 . TRBV5-1 CASSLRYWTDSSSYEQYF TGCGCCAGCAGCCTTCGATACTGGACAGATTCGAGCTCCTACGAGCAGTACTTC
. TRBJ2-3 15 TRBD1 TRBV7-9 CASSAWDRSTDTQYF TGTGCCAGCAGCGCTTGGGACAGAAGCACAGATACGCAGTATTTT
. TRBJ2-4 16 . TRBV7-9 CASSRMRGVAKNIQYF TGTGCCAGCAGCCGGATGCGGGGCGTAGCCAAAAACATTCAGTACTTC
. TRBJ2-1 15 TRBD2 TRBV3-1/TRBV3-2 CASSRAVGGYNEQFF TGTGCCAGCAGCCGGGCCGTCGGGGGGTACAATGAGCAGTTCTTC
. TRBJ1-5 13 . TRBV6-2/TRBV6-3 CASSYLRGQPQHF TGTGCCAGCAGTTACCTAAGGGGTCAGCCCCAGCATTTT
once TRBJ2-7 13 TRBD1 TRBV10-3 CAISRTGGYEQYF TGTGCCATCAGCAGGACAGGCGGGTACGAGCAGTACTTC
many TRBJ1-2 15 TRBD1 TRBV18 CASSPTKTGGYGYTF TGTGCCAGCTCACCAACGAAGACAGGGGGCTATGGCTACACCTTC
. TRBJ2-7 14 TRBD1 TRBV5-1 CASSLQRTGEEQYF TGCGCCAGCAGCTTGCAACGGACAGGGGAAGAGCAGTACTTC
. TRBJ1-2 14 . TRBV11-1 CASSLGRANYGYTF TGTGCCAGCAGCTTAGGCCGAGCTAACTATGGCTACACCTTC